This TCR beta chain was documented in a study of beta chain features in type 1 diabetes. The entirety of the isolated RNA underwent reverse transcription, so expressed TCRB transcripts were sequenced. Clones were sequenced by immunoSEQ multiplex PCR, and TCRdb holds only the in-frame ones, with some missing. This sample has some 250,000 clones; 14% occur once, and the top ten carry approximately 0.018%. Overall study results and limits: A possible short-template PCR bias applies equally to patients and controls. For Type 1 diabetes patients, all four CD4+ subsets carried TCRB CDR3s that were moderately but significantly shorter.

This CDR3 region has 17 residues. Trimming took 6 bases from V and 6 from J; bases not matched to a gene: 14. CDR1 and CDR2 from the germline V gene are KGHSH and LQKENI. This clone appeared a few times. Its antigen is not known. CD45RO/CCR7/CD25/CD127/CD95/CD27 staining was used to isolate CD4+ naive, central memory, regulatory and stem cell-like memory cells by sorting. Specimen: naive CD4+ T cells from blood. This TCR derives from a young man with type 1 diabetes. The chain combines TRBV18 with TRBJ2-3; 11 nucleotides match TRBD2. CDR3: CASSQLAGATRADTQYF. The CDR3 DNA is TGTGCCAGCTCGCAACTAGCGGGGGCCACTAGGGCCGATACGCAGTATTTT.